This is a list of T cell receptor beta chains from one sample in a study of cytomegalovirus exposure and HLA in healthy donors. Clones were read by immunoSEQ multiplex PCR, and TCRdb kept only the in-frame ones, dropping some. The table shows 150,000 to 200,000 clones, with 75% to 90% occurring only once. The specimen sequenced was PBMCs. The receptors originated from a girl aged 5-17 years in good health and CMV-seropositive. Both conserved end residues are part of each CDR3. The order of the fields is CDR3 protein, CDR3 DNA, J gene, D gene, V gene, clone size. A D gene is named only where the DNA matches it firmly. Clone size is not always given. Where it is, it says once, few, many or a class for expanded clones.

CDR3aa: CASTPRGLSEQYF
CDR3nt: TGTGCCAGTACCCCCAGGGGTCTGAGCGAGCAGTACTTC
j_gene: TRBJ2-7
d_gene: NA
v_gene: TRBV27
abundance: NA

CDR3aa: CASSREEYNEQFF
CDR3nt: TGTGCCAGCAGTCGGGAGGAATACAATGAGCAGTTCTTC
j_gene: TRBJ2-1
d_gene: TRBD2
v_gene: TRBV6-4
abundance: NA

CDR3aa: CASSRGGPTYEQYF
CDR3nt: TGTGCTAGCAGTAGAGGGGGTCCTACCTACGAGCAGTACTTC
j_gene: TRBJ2-7
d_gene: NA
v_gene: TRBV7-7
abundance: NA

CDR3aa: CASSVPGLAGGPNRNEQFF
CDR3nt: TGTGCCAGCAGTGTTCCGGGACTAGCGGGAGGGCCTAACCGGAATGAGCAGTTCTTC
j_gene: TRBJ2-1
d_gene: TRBD2
v_gene: TRBV7-9
abundance: NA

CDR3aa: CASSPMAGDTEGAFF
CDR3nt: TGTGCCAGCTCACCAATGGCAGGGGACACTGAGGGAGCTTTCTTT
j_gene: TRBJ1-1
d_gene: NA
v_gene: TRBV18
abundance: NA

CDR3aa: CASSQVDRGSYEQYF
CDR3nt: TGCGCCAGCAGCCAAGTGGACAGGGGCTCCTACGAGCAGTACTTC
j_gene: TRBJ2-7
d_gene: TRBD1
v_gene: TRBV4-3
abundance: NA

CDR3aa: CASSGGGTYEQYF
CDR3nt: TGCGCCTCTAGCGGGGGGGGAACATACGAGCAGTACTTC
j_gene: TRBJ2-7
d_gene: TRBD2
v_gene: TRBV5-1
abundance: NA

CDR3aa: CASSQAQGFTGELFF
CDR3nt: TGTGCCAGCAGCCAAGCACAGGGGTTCACCGGGGAGCTGTTTTTT
j_gene: TRBJ2-2
d_gene: TRBD1
v_gene: TRBV14
abundance: NA

CDR3aa: CASSEYPGLAGGVQDTQYF
CDR3nt: TGTGCCAGCAGTGAGTATCCGGGACTAGCGGGAGGAGTGCAAGATACGCAGTATTTT
j_gene: TRBJ2-3
d_gene: TRBD2
v_gene: TRBV6-1
abundance: few

CDR3aa: CASSQGTSGSPMSTDTQYF
CDR3nt: TGCGCCAGCAGCCAGGGGACTAGCGGGAGTCCCATGAGCACAGATACGCAGTATTTT
j_gene: TRBJ2-3
d_gene: TRBD2
v_gene: TRBV4-3
abundance: NA

CDR3aa: CSVEGLAGGTGANVLTF
CDR3nt: TGCAGCGTTGAAGGGCTAGCGGGAGGGACTGGGGCCAACGTCCTGACTTTC
j_gene: TRBJ2-6
d_gene: TRBD2
v_gene: TRBV29-1
abundance: NA

CDR3aa: CASSIGGSNQPQHF
CDR3nt: TGTGCCAGCAGTATCGGGGGAAGCAATCAGCCCCAGCATTTT
j_gene: TRBJ1-5
d_gene: NA
v_gene: TRBV27
abundance: NA

CDR3aa: CASSPSGANTGELFF
CDR3nt: TGTGCCAGCAGCCCCAGCGGGGCGAACACCGGGGAGCTGTTTTTT
j_gene: TRBJ2-2
d_gene: TRBD2
v_gene: TRBV7-3
abundance: NA

CDR3aa: CASSFLTGTGVTDTQYF
CDR3nt: TGTGCCAGCAGCTTCCTTACCGGGACAGGGGTCACAGATACGCAGTATTTT
j_gene: TRBJ2-3
d_gene: TRBD1
v_gene: TRBV7-2
abundance: NA

CDR3aa: CAWSVGRGNTIYF
CDR3nt: TGTGCCTGGAGTGTGGGCAGGGGAAACACCATATATTTT
j_gene: TRBJ1-3
d_gene: NA
v_gene: TRBV30
abundance: NA

CDR3aa: CASSLGGGEQYF
CDR3nt: TGTGCCAGCAGCTTGGGGGGGGGCGAGCAGTACTTC
j_gene: TRBJ2-7
d_gene: TRBD2
v_gene: TRBV5-5
abundance: NA

CDR3aa: CATGPGDGYTF
CDR3nt: TGTGCCACGGGGCCAGGGGATGGCTACACCTTC
j_gene: TRBJ1-2
d_gene: NA
v_gene: TRBV6-5
abundance: NA

CDR3aa: CASSNQVGLAAYNEQFF
CDR3nt: TGCGCCAGCAGCAACCAAGTAGGACTAGCGGCCTACAATGAGCAGTTCTTC
j_gene: TRBJ2-1
d_gene: TRBD2
v_gene: TRBV4-3
abundance: few

CDR3aa: CASSLPPGQGALTIYF
CDR3nt: TGTGCCAGCAGCTTGCCCCCGGGACAGGGGGCATTAACCATATATTTT
j_gene: TRBJ1-3
d_gene: NA
v_gene: TRBV12-1
abundance: NA

CDR3aa: CASSPRTSGTGELFF
CDR3nt: TGTGCCAGCAGCCCGCGGACTAGCGGGACCGGGGAGCTGTTTTTT
j_gene: TRBJ2-2
d_gene: TRBD2
v_gene: TRBV5-5
abundance: NA

CDR3aa: CASSTQGSGYEQYF
CDR3nt: TGTGCCAGCAGCACACAGGGGTCAGGGTACGAGCAGTACTTC
j_gene: TRBJ2-7
d_gene: TRBD1
v_gene: TRBV7-9
abundance: NA

CDR3aa: CASLISLSGNTIYF
CDR3nt: TGTGCCAGCCTTATAAGCCTGTCTGGAAACACCATATATTTT
j_gene: TRBJ1-3
d_gene: NA
v_gene: TRBV7-9
abundance: NA

CDR3aa: CASSLNTGGAFF
CDR3nt: TGTGCCAGCAGCTTGAACACCGGGGGAGCTTTCTTT
j_gene: TRBJ1-1
d_gene: NA
v_gene: TRBV5-6
abundance: NA

CDR3aa: CAWSVLAGPYEQYF
CDR3nt: TGTGCCTGGAGTGTACTCGCAGGTCCCTACGAGCAGTACTTC
j_gene: TRBJ2-7
d_gene: NA
v_gene: TRBV30
abundance: NA

CDR3aa: CASSLPLTSGKYNEQFF
CDR3nt: TGCGCCAGCAGCTTACCCTTGACTAGCGGGAAGTACAATGAGCAGTTCTTC
j_gene: TRBJ2-1
d_gene: TRBD2
v_gene: TRBV5-1
abundance: NA

CDR3aa: CASSVGTAGGYEQYF
CDR3nt: TGTGCCAGCAGCGTAGGAACAGCGGGAGGCTACGAGCAGTACTTC
j_gene: TRBJ2-7
d_gene: TRBD2
v_gene: TRBV9
abundance: NA

CDR3aa: CASSLLTTNQPQHF
CDR3nt: TGTGCCAGCAGCTTATTGACAACCAATCAGCCCCAGCATTTT
j_gene: TRBJ1-5
d_gene: NA
v_gene: TRBV7-2
abundance: NA